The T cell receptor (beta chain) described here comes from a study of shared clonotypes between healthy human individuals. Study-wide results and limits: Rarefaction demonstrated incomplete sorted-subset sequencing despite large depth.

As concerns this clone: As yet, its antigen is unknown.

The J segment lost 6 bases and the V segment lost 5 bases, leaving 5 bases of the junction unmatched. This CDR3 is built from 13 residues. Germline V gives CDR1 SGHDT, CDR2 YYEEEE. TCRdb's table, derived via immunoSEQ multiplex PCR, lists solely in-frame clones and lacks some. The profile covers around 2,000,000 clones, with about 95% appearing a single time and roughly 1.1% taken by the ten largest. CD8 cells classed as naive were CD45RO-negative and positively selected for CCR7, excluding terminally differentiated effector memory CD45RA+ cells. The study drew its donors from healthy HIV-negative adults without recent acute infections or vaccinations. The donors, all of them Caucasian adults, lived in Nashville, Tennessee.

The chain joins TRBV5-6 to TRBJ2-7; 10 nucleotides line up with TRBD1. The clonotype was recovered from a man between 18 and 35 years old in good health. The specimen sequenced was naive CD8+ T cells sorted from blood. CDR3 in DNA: TGTGCCAGCAGTTCTGGACAGGGGGGCGAGCAGTACTTC. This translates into CASSSGQGGEQYF. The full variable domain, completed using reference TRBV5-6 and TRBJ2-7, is DAGVTQSPTHLIKTRGQQVTLRCSPKSGHDTVSWYQQALGQGPQFIFQYYEEEERQRGNFPDRFSGHQFPNYSSELNVNALLLGDSALYLCASSSGQGGEQYFGPGTRLTVT.